This is a list of T cell receptor beta chains from one sample in a study of radiotherapy plus CTLA-4 blockade in lung cancer. Sequencing used immunoSEQ multiplex PCR; TCRdb keeps in-frame clones, though not all of them. The sample holds about 110,000 clones; about 83% are singletons and the top ten take roughly 2.3%. The source was peripheral blood, collected from a patient treated with radiotherapy plus ipilimumab. These receptors came from a human donor with non-small cell lung cancer that progressed on radiotherapy plus ipilimumab. Some clones in this sample may be carry-over from other donors' samples. The CDR3 runs from the conserved cysteine through the conserved F or W. The D gene is left open where the match is weak. Size is stated for part of the rows, as once, few or many counts, or as a class when the clone is expanded.

abundance: .; v_gene: TRBV7-2; j_gene: TRBJ2-1; d_gene: TRBD2; CDR3aa: CASSLLGLAAYNEQFF; CDR3nt: TGTGCCAGCAGCTTATTGGGACTAGCGGCCTACAATGAGCAGTTCTTC
abundance: .; v_gene: TRBV9; j_gene: TRBJ1-1; d_gene: .; CDR3aa: CASSVVGSLTEAFF; CDR3nt: TGTGCCAGCAGCGTGGTGGGTTCCCTAACTGAAGCTTTCTTT
abundance: .; v_gene: TRBV4-2; j_gene: TRBJ1-2; d_gene: .; CDR3aa: CASSQWQGQGYTF; CDR3nt: TGTGCCAGCAGCCAATGGCAGGGGCAGGGCTACACCTTC
abundance: .; v_gene: TRBV5-1; j_gene: TRBJ2-3; d_gene: TRBD2; CDR3aa: CASSLGLADSTDTQYF; CDR3nt: TGCGCCAGCAGCCTAGGACTAGCCGATAGCACAGATACGCAGTATTTT
abundance: .; v_gene: TRBV7-9; j_gene: TRBJ1-1; d_gene: TRBD1; CDR3aa: CASSLAQGVAEAFF; CDR3nt: TGTGCCAGCAGCTTAGCCCAGGGGGTAGCTGAAGCTTTCTTT
abundance: .; v_gene: TRBV7-2; j_gene: TRBJ1-5; d_gene: .; CDR3aa: CASSLEVQSQPQHF; CDR3nt: TGTGCCAGCAGCTTAGAAGTACAGTCTCAGCCCCAGCATTTT
abundance: .; v_gene: TRBV4-2; j_gene: TRBJ2-7; d_gene: TRBD2; CDR3aa: CASSRTSGGSYEQYF; CDR3nt: TGTGCCAGCAGCCGAACTAGCGGGGGATCCTACGAGCAGTACTTC
abundance: .; v_gene: TRBV28; j_gene: TRBJ2-1; d_gene: .; CDR3aa: CASPPAGGGNEQFF; CDR3nt: TGTGCCAGCCCACCCGCCGGGGGCGGGAATGAGCAGTTCTTC
abundance: .; v_gene: TRBV29-1; j_gene: TRBJ2-7; d_gene: .; CDR3aa: CSVASVYEQYF; CDR3nt: TGCAGCGTTGCTAGCGTGTACGAGCAGTACTTC
abundance: .; v_gene: TRBV4-3; j_gene: TRBJ2-5; d_gene: TRBD1; CDR3aa: CASSTLTGNQETQYF; CDR3nt: TGCGCCAGCAGCACCTTGACAGGGAACCAAGAGACCCAGTACTTC
abundance: .; v_gene: TRBV18; j_gene: TRBJ1-6; d_gene: .; CDR3aa: CASSPNSGGGNSPLHF; CDR3nt: TGTGCCAGCTCACCCAATTCCGGGGGAGGGAATTCACCCCTCCACTTT
abundance: .; v_gene: TRBV28; j_gene: TRBJ2-1; d_gene: .; CDR3aa: CASSLLVGADNEQFF; CDR3nt: TGTGCCAGCAGTTTATTGGTGGGGGCCGACAATGAGCAGTTCTTC
abundance: .; v_gene: TRBV11-2; j_gene: TRBJ1-4; d_gene: .; CDR3aa: CASSLGAFF; CDR3nt: TGTGCCAGCAGCTTAGGTGCTTTTTTT
abundance: .; v_gene: TRBV4-2; j_gene: TRBJ2-2; d_gene: TRBD1; CDR3aa: CASSLRIEGAYTGELFF; CDR3nt: TGTGCCAGCAGCCTAAGGATAGAGGGGGCATACACCGGGGAGCTGTTTTTT
abundance: .; v_gene: TRBV9; j_gene: TRBJ1-4; d_gene: .; CDR3aa: CASSDSIANEKLFF; CDR3nt: TGTGCCAGCAGCGACAGCATTGCTAATGAAAAACTGTTTTTT
abundance: .; v_gene: TRBV11-1; j_gene: TRBJ1-2; d_gene: .; CDR3aa: CASSWAGYGYTF; CDR3nt: TGTGCCAGCAGCTGGGCGGGCTATGGCTACACCTTC
abundance: .; v_gene: TRBV5-4; j_gene: TRBJ2-2; d_gene: .; CDR3aa: CASSLGRTGTGELFF; CDR3nt: TGTGCCAGCAGCTTAGGAAGGACCGGGACCGGGGAGCTGTTTTTT
abundance: .; v_gene: TRBV15; j_gene: TRBJ2-3; d_gene: .; CDR3aa: CATSRPDSESTDTQYF; CDR3nt: TGTGCCACCAGCAGACCCGACAGCGAAAGCACAGATACGCAGTATTTT
abundance: .; v_gene: TRBV4-2; j_gene: TRBJ2-7; d_gene: .; CDR3aa: CASSQVSGKGSYEQYF; CDR3nt: TGTGCCAGCAGCCAAGTATCAGGGAAAGGCTCCTACGAGCAGTACTTC
abundance: .; v_gene: TRBV11-2; j_gene: TRBJ2-2; d_gene: .; CDR3aa: CASSLVRRRVSTGELFF; CDR3nt: TGTGCCAGCAGCTTAGTCCGGAGGAGGGTGAGCACCGGGGAGCTGTTTTTT
abundance: .; v_gene: TRBV6-6; j_gene: TRBJ2-1; d_gene: .; CDR3aa: CASSPYNEQFF; CDR3nt: TGTGCCAGCAGCCCCTACAATGAGCAGTTCTTC
abundance: .; v_gene: TRBV2; j_gene: TRBJ1-1; d_gene: .; CDR3aa: CASSAGQGLEAFF; CDR3nt: TGTGCCAGCAGTGCGGGGCAGGGGCTTGAAGCTTTCTTT
abundance: .; v_gene: TRBV6-4; j_gene: TRBJ2-7; d_gene: .; CDR3aa: CALYEQYF; CDR3nt: TGTGCCCTCTACGAGCAGTACTTC
abundance: few; v_gene: TRBV10-3; j_gene: TRBJ1-3; d_gene: TRBD1; CDR3aa: CAISDEKGADTIYF; CDR3nt: TGTGCCATCAGTGATGAGAAGGGGGCAGACACCATATATTTT
abundance: .; v_gene: TRBV11-2; j_gene: TRBJ2-6; d_gene: .; CDR3aa: CASSFRASGANVLTF; CDR3nt: TGTGCCAGCAGCTTTAGAGCGTCTGGGGCCAACGTCCTGACTTTC
abundance: .; v_gene: TRBV18; j_gene: TRBJ2-7; d_gene: .; CDR3aa: CASSRDSYEQYF; CDR3nt: TGTGCCAGCTCACGGGATTCATACGAGCAGTACTTC
abundance: .; v_gene: TRBV29-1; j_gene: TRBJ1-1; d_gene: .; CDR3aa: CSVEEVRTEAFF; CDR3nt: TGCAGCGTTGAGGAGGTCCGCACTGAAGCTTTCTTT
abundance: .; v_gene: TRBV5-1; j_gene: TRBJ1-5; d_gene: TRBD1; CDR3aa: CASSPWGQGDNQPQHF; CDR3nt: TGCGCCAGCAGCCCCTGGGGGCAGGGGGATAATCAGCCCCAGCATTTT
abundance: .; v_gene: TRBV27; j_gene: TRBJ1-2; d_gene: .; CDR3aa: CASSFRGGYGYTF; CDR3nt: TGTGCCAGCAGTTTCAGGGGAGGTTATGGCTACACCTTC
abundance: .; v_gene: TRBV7-6; j_gene: TRBJ1-6; d_gene: TRBD1; CDR3aa: CASSARDRGDSPLHF; CDR3nt: TGTGCCAGCAGCGCCCGGGACAGGGGAGATTCACCCCTCCACTTT
abundance: .; v_gene: TRBV4-1; j_gene: TRBJ1-2; d_gene: .; CDR3aa: CASSREAGAGENYGYTF; CDR3nt: TGCGCCAGCAGCCGAGAAGCCGGTGCAGGGGAGAACTATGGCTACACCTTC
abundance: few; v_gene: TRBV6-6; j_gene: TRBJ2-7; d_gene: TRBD2; CDR3aa: CASSLPTSGVYEQYF; CDR3nt: TGTGCCAGCAGTCTCCCGACTAGCGGGGTCTACGAGCAGTACTTC
abundance: .; v_gene: TRBV15; j_gene: TRBJ2-5; d_gene: .; CDR3aa: CATSREGQETQYF; CDR3nt: TGTGCCACCAGCAGAGAGGGCCAAGAGACCCAGTACTTC
abundance: few; v_gene: TRBV10-2; j_gene: TRBJ2-7; d_gene: .; CDR3aa: CASSAGAYEQYF; CDR3nt: TGCGCCAGCAGTGCAGGGGCCTACGAGCAGTACTTC
abundance: .; v_gene: TRBV6-1; j_gene: TRBJ2-1; d_gene: .; CDR3aa: CATLSLTSGNEQFF; CDR3nt: TGTGCCACCCTCAGTTTAACGTCGGGGAATGAGCAGTTCTTC
abundance: .; v_gene: TRBV6-1; j_gene: TRBJ1-3; d_gene: .; CDR3aa: CASSDGTFPGNTIYF; CDR3nt: TGTGCCAGCAGTGACGGGACCTTTCCTGGAAACACCATATATTTT
abundance: .; v_gene: TRBV6-6; j_gene: TRBJ1-2; d_gene: .; CDR3aa: CASRRGRGEYGYTF; CDR3nt: TGTGCCAGCAGGAGGGGCAGGGGTGAATATGGCTACACCTTC
abundance: .; v_gene: TRBV7-3; j_gene: TRBJ2-3; d_gene: .; CDR3aa: CASSLGLGTDTQYF; CDR3nt: TGTGCCAGCAGCTTAGGGCTGGGGACAGATACGCAGTATTTT
abundance: .; v_gene: TRBV9; j_gene: TRBJ1-3; d_gene: .; CDR3aa: CASSQGGYSGNTIYF; CDR3nt: TGTGCCAGCAGTCAAGGGGGATACTCTGGAAACACCATATATTTT
abundance: .; v_gene: TRBV9; j_gene: TRBJ2-7; d_gene: .; CDR3aa: CASSVHSMGQSSYEQYF; CDR3nt: TGTGCCAGCAGCGTACATAGCATGGGTCAGAGCTCCTACGAGCAGTACTTC
abundance: once; v_gene: TRBV7-9; j_gene: TRBJ1-5; d_gene: .; CDR3aa: CASSLAGDNFNQPQHF; CDR3nt: TGTGCCAGCAGCTTAGCGGGGGACAACTTCAATCAGCCCCAGCATTTT
abundance: .; v_gene: TRBV5-1; j_gene: TRBJ2-3; d_gene: TRBD2; CDR3aa: CASSYGLAVLDTQYF; CDR3nt: TGCGCCAGCAGCTATGGACTAGCAGTTCTAGATACGCAGTATTTT
abundance: .; v_gene: TRBV30; j_gene: TRBJ2-2; d_gene: .; CDR3aa: CAWIPSGTHTGELFF; CDR3nt: TGTGCCTGGATTCCGTCCGGGACTCACACCGGGGAGCTGTTTTTT
abundance: .; v_gene: TRBV28; j_gene: TRBJ2-2; d_gene: TRBD1; CDR3aa: CPVGQFGELFF; CDR3nt: TGCCCCGTGGGACAGTTCGGGGAGCTGTTTTTT
abundance: .; v_gene: TRBV7-2; j_gene: TRBJ2-7; d_gene: .; CDR3aa: CASSLVGPSYEQYF; CDR3nt: TGTGCCAGCAGCTTAGTCGGTCCGTCCTACGAGCAGTACTTC
abundance: .; v_gene: TRBV5-6; j_gene: TRBJ2-7; d_gene: TRBD1; CDR3aa: CASSQLGTGGYEQYF; CDR3nt: TGTGCCAGCAGTCAACTCGGGACAGGGGGCTACGAGCAGTACTTC
abundance: .; v_gene: TRBV11-2; j_gene: TRBJ2-3; d_gene: .; CDR3aa: CASSLAGTDTQYF; CDR3nt: TGTGCCAGCAGCTTAGCGGGCACAGATACGCAGTATTTT
abundance: few; v_gene: TRBV12-5; j_gene: TRBJ2-7; d_gene: TRBD2; CDR3aa: CASGLASLASASYEQYF; CDR3nt: TGTGCTAGTGGTTTGGCCTCACTAGCGTCGGCCTCCTACGAGCAGTACTTC
abundance: .; v_gene: TRBV2; j_gene: TRBJ2-5; d_gene: .; CDR3aa: CASSEYQETQYF; CDR3nt: TGTGCCAGCAGTGAATACCAAGAGACCCAGTACTTC
abundance: .; v_gene: TRBV7-6; j_gene: TRBJ2-1; d_gene: TRBD2; CDR3aa: CASSPRASGANEQFF; CDR3nt: TGTGCTAGCAGCCCTCGGGCTAGCGGGGCCAATGAGCAGTTCTTC
abundance: .; v_gene: TRBV5-4; j_gene: TRBJ2-7; d_gene: .; CDR3aa: CASSLGNSYEQYF; CDR3nt: TGTGCCAGCAGCTTGGGCAATTCCTACGAGCAGTACTTC
abundance: .; v_gene: TRBV30; j_gene: TRBJ1-5; d_gene: .; CDR3aa: CAWSATGWGNQPQHF; CDR3nt: TGTGCCTGGAGTGCCACCGGTTGGGGCAATCAGCCCCAGCATTTT
abundance: .; v_gene: TRBV2; j_gene: TRBJ2-7; d_gene: .; CDR3aa: CASSDGTGSYEQYF; CDR3nt: TGTGCCAGCAGTGATGGAACAGGGTCCTACGAGCAGTACTTC